The present TCR beta chain was sequenced within a study of blood T cell repertoires in COVID-19. The wider study: Collection of acute and convalescent COVID-19 samples took place in the United States, Italy and Spain. PBMCs, B-cell-depleted T cells, or T cells were the source of the cDNA or gDNA that made up the material.

Adults between roughly 18 and 95 years of age took part from 24 US areas. Symptom resolution, clearance, or two negative PCRs marked donors in Cohort 3 as recovered. Only in-frame clones appear in the TCRdb table, and some are missing; sequencing was by immunoSEQ multiplex PCR. In the table there are hundreds of thousands of clones, under 95% of which are singletons. This clone was detected only once. Germline CDR1 SGHTA, CDR2 FQGNSA. V lost 4 bases, J lost 4 bases, and 8 bases lay in between. This CDR3 has 13 amino acids. The chain combines TRBV7-2 with TRBJ1-5, with TRBD1 as a possible D gene (6 bases). Sequencing was carried out using PBMCs or T cells enriched from blood (not recorded which). The TCR originated in a woman under 30 who had recovered from COVID-19. DNA of the CDR3: TGTGCCAGCAGCTCGGACAGTAATCAGCCCCAGCATTTT. Encoded protein: CASSSDSNQPQHF.